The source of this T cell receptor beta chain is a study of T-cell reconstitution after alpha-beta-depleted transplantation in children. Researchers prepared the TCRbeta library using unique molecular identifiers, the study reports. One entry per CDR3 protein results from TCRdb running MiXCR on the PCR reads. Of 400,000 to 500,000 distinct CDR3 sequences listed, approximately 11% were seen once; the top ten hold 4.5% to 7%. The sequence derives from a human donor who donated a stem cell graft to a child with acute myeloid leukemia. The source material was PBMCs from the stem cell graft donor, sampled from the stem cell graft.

CDR3 protein: CASSHDRGLTEQYF. CDR3 bases: TGCGCCAGCAGCCACGACAGGGGGCTCACCGAGCAGTACTTC. This chain links TRBV5-1 with TRBJ2-7; 10 nucleotides match TRBD1. This CDR3 contains 14 residues. The germline CDR1 and CDR2 sequences are SGHRS and YFSETQ. The V segment lost 4 bases and the J segment 6 bases; nucleotides outside the gene matches: 7.